The 17 T cell receptor beta chains in this list originate from one sample, sequenced in a study of blood T cell repertoires in COVID-19. Produced via immunoSEQ multiplex PCR; TCRdb's table is partial and in-frame only. The sample carries fewer than 200,000 clones, 80% to 90% recorded once. Sequences were obtained from PBMCs or T cells enriched from blood (not recorded which). These receptors were obtained from a woman between 50 and 59 years old in a cohort exposed to, infected with or recovered from COVID-19 (not recorded which).

This clone was seen only a few times. The chain couples TRBV19 to TRBJ2-2; D possibly corresponds to TRBD1 (6 bases). Per the germline V gene, CDR1 is LNHDA and CDR2 is SQIVND (reference sequence). The ends were cut back, 6 bases at V and 1 base at J, with 15 bases in the middle. This CDR3 has 16 residues. Here the CDR3 reads CASSNGQMRNTGELFF. CDR3 in DNA: TGTGCCAGTAGCAATGGACAGATGCGGAACACCGGGGAGCTGTTTTTT.

The V and J genes are TRBV5-1 and TRBJ1-1, with TRBD1 matching over 7 bases. V was clipped by 6 bases and J by 0 bases; unmatched bases: 2. The CDR3 is 13 amino acids. CDR1 is SGHRS, CDR2 YFSETQ, per germline. CDR3 DNA sequence: TGCGCCAGCACCCAGGGGGTGAACACTGAAGCTTTCTTT. The encoded protein is CASTQGVNTEAFF.

The chain joins TRBV6-2 or TRBV6-3 to TRBJ1-5, with a tentative D call TRBD1 (5 bases). The CDR3 loop spans 16 amino acids. Per the germline V gene, CDR1 is MNHEY and CDR2 is SVGEGT. V gave up 5 bases and J gave up 0 bases, with 14 bases separating them. CDR3 sequence: CASSPPRQNSNQPQHF. The DNA of the CDR3 is TGTGCCAGCAGTCCCCCCCGACAGAATAGCAATCAGCCCCAGCATTTT.

The chain has TRBV5-1 and TRBJ1-5, with D perhaps matching TRBD1 (5 bases). Trimming cost V 3 bases and J 6 bases, with 19 bases left between them. Per germline, CDR1 SGHRS and CDR2 YFSETQ. CDR3 length: 16 residues. CDR3 loop: CASSSQCRDDPQPQHF. The DNA of the CDR3 is TGCGCCAGCAGCTCCCAATGCAGGGATGACCCTCAGCCCCAGCATTTT.

The rearrangement links TRBV5-6 to TRBJ2-7; 8 bases line up with TRBD1. The V segment lost 3 bases and the J segment 8 bases; nucleotides outside the gene matches: 10. Per germline, CDR1 SGHDT and CDR2 YYEEEE. This CDR3 is 14 amino acids long. CDR3 nucleotide sequence: TGTGCCAGCAGCTATGGGACAGGAGCTACGAAGCAGTACTTC. Translating it yields CASSYGTGATKQYF.

V is TRBV28 and J is TRBJ1-4, with TRBD1 matching over 8 bases. Unmatched junction bases numbered 7, after V lost 4 bases and J lost 6 bases. CDR3 size: 15 residues. Germline V gene sequence: CDR1 MDHEN, CDR2 SYDVKM. This CDR3 reads CASSSPGGWDEKLFF. CDR3 coding DNA: TGTGCCAGCAGTTCCCCAGGGGGCTGGGATGAAAAACTGTTTTTT.

The J gene is TRBJ1-3, the V gene TRBV28; TRBD1 might be the D (6 bases). This CDR3 is 13 amino acids long. Trimming cost V 3 bases and J 4 bases, with 7 bases left between them. From germline, CDR1 is MDHEN and CDR2 SYDVKM. This CDR3 reads CASSLGQGNTIYF. CDR3 nucleotide sequence: TGTGCCAGCAGTTTGGGACAAGGAAACACCATATATTTT.

This clone was detected a few times. This rearrangement joins TRBV3-1 (or the pseudogene TRBV3-2) to TRBJ2-7; 7 nucleotides match TRBD2. Trimming took 4 bases from V and 5 from J; bases not matched to a gene: 11. CDR1 and CDR2 from the germline V gene are LGHDT and YNNKEL (reference sequence). The length of the CDR3 is 15 residues. CDR3 coding DNA: TGTGCCAGCAGCCGGGGGGGAAGGGGCGCGGACGAGCAGTACTTC. It encodes CASSRGGRGADEQYF.

The chain links TRBV7-8 to TRBJ1-2; D is unresolved. Germline CDR1 SGHVS, CDR2 FQNEAQ. The CDR3 sequence is 15 residues long. V dropped 7 bases and J dropped 3 bases, with 18 bases sitting between them. The CDR3 DNA reads TGTGCCAGCACCACCGTGATGGGCAAAGACTATGGCTACACCTTC. Translated: CASTTVMGKDYGYTF.

The V and J genes are TRBV19 and TRBJ2-3; 9 nucleotides line up with TRBD2. V was clipped by 3 bases and J by 6 bases; unmatched bases: 16. Germline-derived CDR1 and CDR2 are LNHDA and SQIVND (reference sequence). There are 18 residues in the CDR3. The CDR3 DNA sequence: TGTGCCAGTAGTATCTTAATAGCGGGGGTCCCGGGAGCCGATACGCAGTATTTT. Encoded protein: CASSILIAGVPGADTQYF.

This clone was counted once. V usage is TRBV27 and J usage is TRBJ2-1; D is possibly TRBD2 (5 bases). Between the trimmed V and J ends, which lost 4 bases and 0 bases, there was a span of 13 bases. The CDR3 covers 16 residues. Per germline, CDR1 MNHEY and CDR2 SMNVEV (reference sequence). The CDR3 spells CASSSRTSYSYNEQFF. The CDR3 nucleotides read TGTGCCAGCAGTTCCCGGACTTCTTACTCCTACAATGAGCAGTTCTTC.

The chain is built from TRBV19 and TRBJ2-1, with 9 bases identical to TRBD2. The germline V gene has CDR1 LNHDA and CDR2 SQIVND (reference sequence). The CDR3 is 20 residues long. With V trimmed by 6 bases and J by 1 base, 19 bases remained unmatched. CDR3 sequence reads: CASSLDSVAGERVSYNEQFF. In DNA, the CDR3 is TGTGCCAGTAGCCTAGACTCGGTAGCGGGAGAAAGGGTTTCCTACAATGAGCAGTTCTTC.

The chain uses TRBV2 and TRBJ1-3; possible D gene TRBD1, 5 bases. This CDR3 comprises 12 residues. Germline V CDR1 and CDR2: SNHLY, FYNNEI. V was shortened by 3 bases and J by 7 bases, with 7 bases between the two germline ends. The CDR3 spells CASSDRGNTIYF. As DNA, the CDR3 is TGTGCCAGCAGTGATAGGGGTAACACCATATATTTT.

V and J are TRBV19 and TRBJ2-1; 8 nucleotides align to TRBD1. The CDR3 sequence is 13 residues long. V dropped 5 bases and J dropped 9; count of bases not matched to a gene: 6. Germline loops: CDR1 LNHDA, CDR2 SQIVND (reference sequence). Here the CDR3 reads CASSPGDRGEQFF. The CDR3 nucleotides read TGTGCCAGTAGTCCCGGAGACAGGGGTGAGCAGTTCTTC.

The chain couples TRBV19 to TRBJ1-6; 7 bases agree with TRBD1. The CDR3 runs to 16 residues. The germline V gene encodes CDR1 LNHDA and CDR2 SQIVND (reference sequence). V shed 6 bases, J shed 0 bases, and the junction held 5 bases outside the gene matches. The CDR3 DNA reads as TGTGCCAGTAGGGGGACAGATTTCTCCTATAATTCACCCCTCCACTTT. This sequence encodes CASRGTDFSYNSPLHF. The variable domain in full, completed from reference TRBV19 and TRBJ1-6, reads DGGITQSPKYLFRKEGQNVTLSCEQNLNHDAMYWYRQDPGQGLRLIYYSQIVNDFQKGDIAEGYSVSREKKESFPLTVTSAQKNPTAFYLCASRGTDFSYNSPLHFGNGTRLTVT.

The CDR3 DNA reads TGTGCCAGCAGCTTGAGGACAGGCTACGAGCAGTACTTC. It is translated as CASSLRTGYEQYF. The chain joins TRBV11-3 to TRBJ2-7, with TRBD1 matching 7 bases. The trim removed 3 bases at V and 3 bases at J, leaving 2 bases unmatched. Germline V lookup: CDR1 SGHNT, CDR2 YENEEA. The CDR3 is made up of 13 amino acids.

The J gene is TRBJ2-7, the V gene TRBV28, with 9 bases that match TRBD2. Looked up from germline, CDR1 is MDHEN and CDR2 is SYDVKM. The V segment lost 2 bases and the J segment 0 bases; nucleotides outside the gene matches: 8. The CDR3 covers 17 residues. DNA of the CDR3: TGTGCCAGCAGTTTAGGAGACATTAGCGGGGGCTCCTACGAGCAGTACTTC. Translation gives CASSLGDISGGSYEQYF.